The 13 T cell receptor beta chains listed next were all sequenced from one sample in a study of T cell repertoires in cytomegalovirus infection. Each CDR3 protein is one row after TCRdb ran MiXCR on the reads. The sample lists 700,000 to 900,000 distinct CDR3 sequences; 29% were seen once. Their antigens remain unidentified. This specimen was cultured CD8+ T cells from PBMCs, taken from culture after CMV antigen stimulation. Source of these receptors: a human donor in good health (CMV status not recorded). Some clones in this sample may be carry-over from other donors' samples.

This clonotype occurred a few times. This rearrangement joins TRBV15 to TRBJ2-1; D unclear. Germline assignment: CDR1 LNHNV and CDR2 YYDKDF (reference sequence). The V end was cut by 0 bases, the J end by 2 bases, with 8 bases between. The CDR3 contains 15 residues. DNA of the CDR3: TGTGCCACCAGCAGAGAAAGGACGGCCTACAATGAGCAGTTCTTC. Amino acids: CATSRERTAYNEQFF.

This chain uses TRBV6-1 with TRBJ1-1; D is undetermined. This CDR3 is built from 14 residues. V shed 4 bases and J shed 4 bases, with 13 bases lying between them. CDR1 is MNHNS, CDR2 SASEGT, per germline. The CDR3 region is CASSAYSVGTEAFF. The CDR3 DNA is TGTGCCAGCAGTGCCTATTCTGTAGGCACTGAAGCTTTCTTT.

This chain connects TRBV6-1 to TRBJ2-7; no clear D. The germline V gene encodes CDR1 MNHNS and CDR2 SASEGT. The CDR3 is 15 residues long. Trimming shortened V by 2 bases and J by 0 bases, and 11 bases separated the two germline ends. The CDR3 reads CASSEMGLSSYEQYV. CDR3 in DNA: TGTGCCAGCAGTGAAATGGGGTTAAGCTCCTACGAGCAGTACGTC.

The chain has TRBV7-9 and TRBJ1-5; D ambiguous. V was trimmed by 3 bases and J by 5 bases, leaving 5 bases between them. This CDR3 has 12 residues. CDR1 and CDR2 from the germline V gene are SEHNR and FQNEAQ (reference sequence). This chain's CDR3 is CASSLADQPQHF. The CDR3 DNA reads TGTGCCAGCAGCTTGGCGGATCAGCCCCAGCATTTT.

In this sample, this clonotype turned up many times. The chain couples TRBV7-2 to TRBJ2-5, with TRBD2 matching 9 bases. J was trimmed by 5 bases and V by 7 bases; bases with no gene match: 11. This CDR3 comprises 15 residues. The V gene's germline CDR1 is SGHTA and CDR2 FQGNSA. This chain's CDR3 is CASTFLAGPGETQYF. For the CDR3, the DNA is TGTGCCAGCACCTTTCTAGCGGGGCCGGGGGAGACCCAGTACTTC.

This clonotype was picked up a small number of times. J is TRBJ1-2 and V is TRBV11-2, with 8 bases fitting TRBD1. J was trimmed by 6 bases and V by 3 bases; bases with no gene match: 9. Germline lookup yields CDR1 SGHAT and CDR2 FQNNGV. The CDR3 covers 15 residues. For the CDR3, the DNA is TGTGCCAGCAGCTTCTTCCGGGACAGGCGTGATGGCTACACCTTC. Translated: CASSFFRDRRDGYTF.

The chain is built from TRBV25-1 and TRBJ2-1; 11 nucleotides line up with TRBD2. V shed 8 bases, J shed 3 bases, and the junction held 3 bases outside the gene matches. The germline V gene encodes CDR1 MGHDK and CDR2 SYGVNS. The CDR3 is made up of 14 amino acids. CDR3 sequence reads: CASEGTSGYNEQFF. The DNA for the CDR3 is TGTGCCAGCGAGGGGACTAGCGGCTACAATGAGCAGTTCTTC.

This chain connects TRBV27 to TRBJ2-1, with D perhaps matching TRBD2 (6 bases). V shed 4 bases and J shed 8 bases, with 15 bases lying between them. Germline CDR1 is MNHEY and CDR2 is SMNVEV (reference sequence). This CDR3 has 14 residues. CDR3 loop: CASSYGTSGDEQFF. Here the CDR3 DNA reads TGTGCCAGCAGTTATGGGACCTCGGGAGATGAGCAGTTCTTC.

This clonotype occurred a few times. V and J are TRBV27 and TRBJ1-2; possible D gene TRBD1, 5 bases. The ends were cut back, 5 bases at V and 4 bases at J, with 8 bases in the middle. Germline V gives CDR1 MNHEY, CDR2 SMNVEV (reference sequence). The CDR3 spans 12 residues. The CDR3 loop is CASSHGGYGYTF. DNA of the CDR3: TGTGCCAGCAGTCATGGGGGCTATGGCTACACCTTC.

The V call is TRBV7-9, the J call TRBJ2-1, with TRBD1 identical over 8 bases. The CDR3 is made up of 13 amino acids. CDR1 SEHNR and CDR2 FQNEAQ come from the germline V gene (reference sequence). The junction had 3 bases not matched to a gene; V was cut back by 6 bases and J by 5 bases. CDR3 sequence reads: CASSTDRDNEQFF. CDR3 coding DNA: TGTGCCAGCAGTACGGACAGGGACAATGAGCAGTTCTTC.

The CDR3 reads CASSYSSSQRWRYNEQFF. CDR3 DNA: TGTGCCAGCAGTTACTCGTCATCCCAACGTTGGAGATACAATGAGCAGTTCTTC. The chain is built from TRBV6-5 and TRBJ2-1; D not resolved. The CDR3 is 18 residues long. Deletions cut 0 bases from V and 4 bases from J, with 19 bases between. CDR1 and CDR2 (germline): MNHEY, SVGAGI.

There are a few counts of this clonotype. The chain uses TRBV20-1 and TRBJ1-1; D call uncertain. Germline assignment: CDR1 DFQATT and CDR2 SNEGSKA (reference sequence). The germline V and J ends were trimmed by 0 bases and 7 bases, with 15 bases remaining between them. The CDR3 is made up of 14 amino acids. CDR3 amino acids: CSARDQEGLVEAFF. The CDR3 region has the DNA TGCAGTGCTAGAGATCAGGAAGGGCTAGTTGAAGCTTTCTTT.

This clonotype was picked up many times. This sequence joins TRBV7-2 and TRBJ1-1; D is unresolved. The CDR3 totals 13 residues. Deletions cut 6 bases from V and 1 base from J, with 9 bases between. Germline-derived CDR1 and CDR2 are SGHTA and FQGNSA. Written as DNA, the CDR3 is TGTGCCAGCAGTCCCGGATCGAACACTGAAGCTTTCTTT. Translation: CASSPGSNTEAFF.